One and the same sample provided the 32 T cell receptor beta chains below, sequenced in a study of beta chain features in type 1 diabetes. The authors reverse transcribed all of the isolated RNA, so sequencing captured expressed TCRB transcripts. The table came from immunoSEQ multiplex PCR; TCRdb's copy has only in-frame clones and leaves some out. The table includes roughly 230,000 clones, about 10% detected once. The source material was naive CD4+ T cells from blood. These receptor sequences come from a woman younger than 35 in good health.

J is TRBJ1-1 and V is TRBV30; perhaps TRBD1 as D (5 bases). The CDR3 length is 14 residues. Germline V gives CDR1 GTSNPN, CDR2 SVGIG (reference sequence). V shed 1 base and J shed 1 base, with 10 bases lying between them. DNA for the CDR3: TGTGCCTGGAGTGGGAAGGGGCCGAACACTGAAGCTTTCTTT. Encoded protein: CAWSGKGPNTEAFF.

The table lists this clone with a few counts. Written as DNA, the CDR3 is TGCGCCAGCAGCCTCCTACAGGGGACCTACGAGCAGTACTTC. Amino acids: CASSLLQGTYEQYF. The chain couples TRBV5-1 to TRBJ2-7; 7 positions match TRBD1. The CDR3 length is 14 residues. The V and J ends lost 4 bases and 2 bases, in that order; junction bases with no gene match: 6. Germline CDR1 reads SGHRS; CDR2 reads YFSETQ.

Here the CDR3 reads CASSSPDRNSYEQYF. CDR3 DNA: TGCGCCAGCAGCTCACCCGACAGGAACTCCTACGAGCAGTACTTC. V gene TRBV5-1 combines with J gene TRBJ2-7, with a tentative D call TRBD1 (6 bases). V lost 3 bases, J lost 0 bases, and 13 bases lay in between. Germline V gene lookup returns CDR1 SGHRS and CDR2 YFSETQ. This CDR3 has 15 amino acids.

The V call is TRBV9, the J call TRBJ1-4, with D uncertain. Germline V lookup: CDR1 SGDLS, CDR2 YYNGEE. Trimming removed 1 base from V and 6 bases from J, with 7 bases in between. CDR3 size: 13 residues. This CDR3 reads CASSVSPDEKLFF. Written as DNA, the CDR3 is TGTGCCAGCAGCGTAAGTCCGGATGAAAAACTGTTTTTT.

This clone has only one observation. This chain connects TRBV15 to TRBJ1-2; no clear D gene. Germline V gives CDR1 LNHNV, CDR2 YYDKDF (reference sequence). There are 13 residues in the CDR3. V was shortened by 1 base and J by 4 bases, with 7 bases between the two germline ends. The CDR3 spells CATSRGGIYGYTF. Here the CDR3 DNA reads TGTGCCACCAGCAGAGGAGGAATCTATGGCTACACCTTC.

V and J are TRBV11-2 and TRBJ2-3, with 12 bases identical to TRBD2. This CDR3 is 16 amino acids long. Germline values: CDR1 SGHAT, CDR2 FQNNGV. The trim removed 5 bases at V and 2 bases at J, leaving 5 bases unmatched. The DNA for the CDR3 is TGTGCCAGCAGCACTAGCGGGGGGCGCTACACAGATACGCAGTATTTT. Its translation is CASSTSGGRYTDTQYF. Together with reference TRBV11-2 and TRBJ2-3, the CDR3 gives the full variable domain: EAGVAQSPRYKIIEKRQSVAFWCNPISGHATLYWYQQILGQGPKLLIQFQNNGVVDDSQLPKDRFSAERLKGVDSTLKIQPAKLEDSAVYLCASSTSGGRYTDTQYFGPGTRLTVL.

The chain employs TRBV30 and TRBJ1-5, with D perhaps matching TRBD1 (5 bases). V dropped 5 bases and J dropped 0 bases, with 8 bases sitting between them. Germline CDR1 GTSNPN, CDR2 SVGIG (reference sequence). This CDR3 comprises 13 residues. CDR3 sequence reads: CAWGDSSNQPQHF. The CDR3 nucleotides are TGTGCCTGGGGTGACAGTAGCAATCAGCCCCAGCATTTT.

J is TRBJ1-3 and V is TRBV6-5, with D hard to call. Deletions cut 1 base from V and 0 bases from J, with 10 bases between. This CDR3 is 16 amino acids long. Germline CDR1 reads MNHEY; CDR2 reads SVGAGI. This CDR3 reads CASSYFSVISGNTIYF. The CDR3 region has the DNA TGTGCCAGCAGTTACTTCTCAGTCATCTCTGGAAACACCATATATTTT.

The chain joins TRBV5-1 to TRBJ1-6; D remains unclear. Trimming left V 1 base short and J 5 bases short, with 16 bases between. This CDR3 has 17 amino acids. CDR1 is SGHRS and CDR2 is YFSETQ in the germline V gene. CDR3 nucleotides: TGCGCCAGCAGCTTGAATTCGAGCCCCTCGAATAATTCACCCCTCCACTTT. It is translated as CASSLNSSPSNNSPLHF.

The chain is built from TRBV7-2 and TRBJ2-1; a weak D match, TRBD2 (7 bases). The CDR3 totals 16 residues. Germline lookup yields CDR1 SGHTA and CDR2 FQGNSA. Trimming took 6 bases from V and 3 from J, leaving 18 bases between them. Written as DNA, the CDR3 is TGTGCCAGCAGAACTCTGGGAGGGGGGGGCTACAATGAGCAGTTCTTC. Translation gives CASRTLGGGGYNEQFF.

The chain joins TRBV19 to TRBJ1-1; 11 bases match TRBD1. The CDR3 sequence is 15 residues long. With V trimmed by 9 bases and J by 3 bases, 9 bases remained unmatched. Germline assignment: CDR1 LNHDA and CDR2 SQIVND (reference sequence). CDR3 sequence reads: CASADRGRLDTEAFF. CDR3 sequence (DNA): TGTGCCAGCGCGGACAGGGGGCGCTTGGACACTGAAGCTTTCTTT.

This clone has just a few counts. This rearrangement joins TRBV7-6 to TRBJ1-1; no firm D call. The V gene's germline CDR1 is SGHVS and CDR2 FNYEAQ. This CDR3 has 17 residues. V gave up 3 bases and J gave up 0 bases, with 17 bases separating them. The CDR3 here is CASSFRIGRMMNTEAFF. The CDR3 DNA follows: TGTGCCAGCAGCTTCAGGATAGGTCGTATGATGAACACTGAAGCTTTCTTT.

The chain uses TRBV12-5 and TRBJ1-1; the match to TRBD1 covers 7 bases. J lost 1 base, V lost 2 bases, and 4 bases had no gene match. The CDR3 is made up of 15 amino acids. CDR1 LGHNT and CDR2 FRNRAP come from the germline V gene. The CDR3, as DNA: TGTGCTAGTGGTTTGACCACAGGGGCGAACACTGAAGCTTTCTTT. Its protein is CASGLTTGANTEAFF.

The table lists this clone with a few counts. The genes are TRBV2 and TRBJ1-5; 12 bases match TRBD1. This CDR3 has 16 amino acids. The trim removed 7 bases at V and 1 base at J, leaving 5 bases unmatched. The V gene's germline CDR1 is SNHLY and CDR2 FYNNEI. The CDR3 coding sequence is TGTGCCAGCACTGGGACAGGGGGCGTGAGCAATCAGCCCCAGCATTTT. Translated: CASTGTGGVSNQPQHF.

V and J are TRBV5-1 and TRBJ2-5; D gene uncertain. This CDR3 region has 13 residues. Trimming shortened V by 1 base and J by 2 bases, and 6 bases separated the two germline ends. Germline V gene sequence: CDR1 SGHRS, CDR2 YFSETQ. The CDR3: CASSLSYQETQYF. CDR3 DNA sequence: TGCGCCAGCAGCTTGTCTTATCAAGAGACCCAGTACTTC.

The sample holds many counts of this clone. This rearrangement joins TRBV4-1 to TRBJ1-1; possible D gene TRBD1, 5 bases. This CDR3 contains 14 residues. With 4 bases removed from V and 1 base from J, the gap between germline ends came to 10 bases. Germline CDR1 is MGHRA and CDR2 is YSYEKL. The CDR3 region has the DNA TGCGCCAGCAGCCCGATTGGACAGAACACTGAAGCTTTCTTT. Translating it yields CASSPIGQNTEAFF.

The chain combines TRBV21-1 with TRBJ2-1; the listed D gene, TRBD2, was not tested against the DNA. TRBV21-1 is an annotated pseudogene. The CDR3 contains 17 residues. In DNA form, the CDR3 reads TGTGCCAGCAGCAAAGAGACCGGGACTAAAATTTACAATGAGCAGTTCTTC. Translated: CASSKETGTKIYNEQFF.

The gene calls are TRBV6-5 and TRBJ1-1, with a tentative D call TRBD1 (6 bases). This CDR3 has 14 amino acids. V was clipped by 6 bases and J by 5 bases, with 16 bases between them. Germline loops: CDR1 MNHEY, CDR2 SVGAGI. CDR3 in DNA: TGTGCCAGCAGCAGGGGTGGAATGGTAACTGAAGCTTTCTTT. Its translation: CASSRGGMVTEAFF.

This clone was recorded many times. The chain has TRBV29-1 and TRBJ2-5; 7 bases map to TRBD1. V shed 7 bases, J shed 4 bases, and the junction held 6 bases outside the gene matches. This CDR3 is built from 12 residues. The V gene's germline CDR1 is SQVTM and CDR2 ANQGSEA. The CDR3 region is CSEGAPGETQYF. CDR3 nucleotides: TGCAGCGAGGGGGCCCCGGGAGAGACCCAGTACTTC.

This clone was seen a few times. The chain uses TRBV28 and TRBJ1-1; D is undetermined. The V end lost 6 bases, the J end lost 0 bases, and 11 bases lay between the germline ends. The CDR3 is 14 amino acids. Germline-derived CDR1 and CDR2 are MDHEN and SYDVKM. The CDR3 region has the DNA TGTGCCAGCAGGACCGGGGTGGTGAACACTGAAGCTTTCTTT. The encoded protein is CASRTGVVNTEAFF. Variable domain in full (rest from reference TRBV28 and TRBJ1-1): DVKVTQSSRYLVKRTGEKVFLECVQDMDHENMFWYRQDPGLGLRLIYFSYDVKMKEKGDIPEGYSVSREKKERFSLILESASTNQTSMYLCASRTGVVNTEAFFGQGTRLTVV.

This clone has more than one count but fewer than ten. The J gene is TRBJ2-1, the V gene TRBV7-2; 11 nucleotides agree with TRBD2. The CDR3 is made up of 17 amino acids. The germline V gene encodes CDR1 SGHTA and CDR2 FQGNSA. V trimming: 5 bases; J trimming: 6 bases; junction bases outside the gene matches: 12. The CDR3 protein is CASSEGPLAGGINEQFF. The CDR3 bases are TGTGCCAGCAGCGAAGGCCCCCTAGCGGGGGGAATCAATGAGCAGTTCTTC.

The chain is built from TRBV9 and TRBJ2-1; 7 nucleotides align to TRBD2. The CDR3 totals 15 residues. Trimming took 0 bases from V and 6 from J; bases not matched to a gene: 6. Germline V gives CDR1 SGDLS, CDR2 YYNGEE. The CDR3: CASSVGTRGINEQFF. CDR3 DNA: TGTGCCAGCAGCGTAGGGACTAGGGGTATCAATGAGCAGTTCTTC.

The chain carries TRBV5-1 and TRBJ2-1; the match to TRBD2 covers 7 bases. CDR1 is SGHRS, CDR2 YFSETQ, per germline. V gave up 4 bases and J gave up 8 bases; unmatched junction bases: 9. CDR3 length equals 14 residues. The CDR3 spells CASSPQEGRDEQFF. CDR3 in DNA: TGCGCCAGCAGCCCCCAGGAGGGGAGGGATGAGCAGTTCTTC.

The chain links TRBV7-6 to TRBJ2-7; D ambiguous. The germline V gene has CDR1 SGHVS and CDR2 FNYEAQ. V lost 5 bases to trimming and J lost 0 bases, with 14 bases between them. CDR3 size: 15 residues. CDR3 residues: CASSPWLDPSYEQYF. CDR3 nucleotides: TGTGCCAGCAGCCCCTGGCTAGATCCCTCCTACGAGCAGTACTTC.

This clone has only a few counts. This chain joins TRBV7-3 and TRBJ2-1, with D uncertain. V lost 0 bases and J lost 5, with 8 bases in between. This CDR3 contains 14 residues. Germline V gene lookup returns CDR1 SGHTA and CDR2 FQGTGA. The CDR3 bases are TGTGCCAGCAGCTTAACGTCGACTGACAATGAGCAGTTCTTC. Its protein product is CASSLTSTDNEQFF.

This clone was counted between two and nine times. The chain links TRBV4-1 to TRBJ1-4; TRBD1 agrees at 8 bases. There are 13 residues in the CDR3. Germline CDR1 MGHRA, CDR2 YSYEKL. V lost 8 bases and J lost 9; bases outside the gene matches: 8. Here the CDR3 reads CASRTGPHQKLFF. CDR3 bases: TGCGCCAGCCGGACAGGGCCCCATCAAAAACTGTTTTTT.

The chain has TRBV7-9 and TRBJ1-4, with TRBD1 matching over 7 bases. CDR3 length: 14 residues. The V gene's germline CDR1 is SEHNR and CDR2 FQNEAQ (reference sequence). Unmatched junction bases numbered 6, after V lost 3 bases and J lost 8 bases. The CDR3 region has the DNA TGTGCCAGCAGCTTTTCAAGGGGGCGCGAAAAACTGTTTTTT. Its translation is CASSFSRGREKLFF.

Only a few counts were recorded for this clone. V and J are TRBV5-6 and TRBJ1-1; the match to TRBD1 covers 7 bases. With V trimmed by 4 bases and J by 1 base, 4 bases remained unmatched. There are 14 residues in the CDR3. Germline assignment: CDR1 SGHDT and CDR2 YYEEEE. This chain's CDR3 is CASSPGQRNTEAFF. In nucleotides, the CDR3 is TGTGCCAGCAGCCCGGGACAGAGGAACACTGAAGCTTTCTTT.

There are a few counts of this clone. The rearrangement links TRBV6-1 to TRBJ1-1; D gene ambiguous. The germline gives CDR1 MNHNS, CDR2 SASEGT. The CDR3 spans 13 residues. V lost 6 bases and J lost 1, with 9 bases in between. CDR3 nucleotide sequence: TGTGCCAGCAGGCACGGGTCGAACACTGAAGCTTTCTTT. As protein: CASRHGSNTEAFF.

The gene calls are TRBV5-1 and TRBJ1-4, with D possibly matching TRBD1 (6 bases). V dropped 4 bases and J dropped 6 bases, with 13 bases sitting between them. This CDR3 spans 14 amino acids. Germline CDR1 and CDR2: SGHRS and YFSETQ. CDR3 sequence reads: CASSQTGVDEKLFF. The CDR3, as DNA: TGCGCCAGCAGCCAGACAGGAGTGGATGAAAAACTGTTTTTT. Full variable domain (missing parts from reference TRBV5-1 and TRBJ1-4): KAGVTQTPRYLIKTRGQQVTLSCSPISGHRSVSWYQQTPGQGLQFLFEYFSETQRNKGNFPGRFSGRQFSNSRSEMNVSTLELGDSALYLCASSQTGVDEKLFFGSGTQLSVL.

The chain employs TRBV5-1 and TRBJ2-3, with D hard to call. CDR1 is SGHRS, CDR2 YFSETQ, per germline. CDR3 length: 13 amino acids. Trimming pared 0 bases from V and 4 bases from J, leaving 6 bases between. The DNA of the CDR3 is TGCGCCAGCAGCTTGGGTCACTCAGATACGCAGTATTTT. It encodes CASSLGHSDTQYF.

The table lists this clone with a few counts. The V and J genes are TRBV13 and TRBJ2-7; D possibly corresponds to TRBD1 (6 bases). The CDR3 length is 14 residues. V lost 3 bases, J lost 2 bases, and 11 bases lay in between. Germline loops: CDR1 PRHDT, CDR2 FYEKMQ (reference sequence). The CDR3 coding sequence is TGTGCCAGCAGCTTTTCGCCAGGGGCCTACGAGCAGTACTTC. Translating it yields CASSFSPGAYEQYF.